The rows below give T cell receptor beta chains drawn from one sample of a study of T cells in Graves' hyperthyroidism and ophthalmopathy. One entry per CDR3 protein results from TCRdb running MiXCR on the multiplex PCR reads. This sample has a few hundred thousand distinct CDR3 sequences, with more than 15% found just once. The specimen was blood. The receptors were sampled from a woman in her 40s with Graves' ophthalmopathy. The CDR3 runs from the conserved cysteine through the conserved F or W. A D gene is named only where the DNA matches it firmly. Rows give clone size only sometimes, using once, few, many, or a class for an expanded clone.

D	V	size	J	length	DNA	CDR3
.	TRBV29-1	many	TRBJ1-1	11	TGCAGCGTTGGGAACTACACTGAAGCTTTCTTT	CSVGNYTEAFF
.	TRBV11-2	many	TRBJ2-2	14	TGTGCCAGCAGCTTAGTGAGGGGACGCGGGGAGCTGTTTTTT	CASSLVRGRGELFF
TRBD1	TRBV27	few	TRBJ1-6	17	TGTGCCAGCAGTGGGGACAGGGGTCTCGGGGGGAATTCACCCCTCCACTTT	CASSGDRGLGGNSPLHF
.	TRBV7-9	.	TRBJ1-4	15	TGTGCCAGCAGCTTCGTACGGGACTATAATGAAAAACTGTTTTTT	CASSFVRDYNEKLFF
TRBD2	TRBV11-2	many	TRBJ2-2	16	TGTGCCAGCACCCCTAGCGGGAGAGTGACCACCGGGGAGCTGTTTTTT	CASTPSGRVTTGELFF
.	TRBV11-2	many	TRBJ2-3	15	TGTGCCAGCAGCCCTGACAGAGGCACCACAGATACGCAGTATTTT	CASSPDRGTTDTQYF
TRBD1	TRBV6-5	many	TRBJ1-2	13	TGTGCCAGCAGTTACCGACAGGGCTACGGCTACACCTTC	CASSYRQGYGYTF
TRBD1	TRBV18	many	TRBJ1-4	15	TGTGCCAGCTCACCAATCGCAGGGGGCTCTGAAAAACTGTTTTTT	CASSPIAGGSEKLFF
.	TRBV5-4	.	TRBJ2-3	15	TGTGCCAGCAGCTTGGGAAATGGGAACACAGATACGCAGTATTTT	CASSLGNGNTDTQYF
.	TRBV12-3/TRBV12-4	many	TRBJ2-1	12	TGTGCCAGCAGGCTCCTTTACAATGAGCAGTTCTTC	CASRLLYNEQFF
.	TRBV27	few	TRBJ1-1	13	TGTGCCAGCAGTTTAAAGGACGACACTGAAGCTTTCTTT	CASSLKDDTEAFF
TRBD1	TRBV11-1	few	TRBJ1-1	16	TGTGCCAGCAGCCCGGGATGGACAGGGACGAACACTGAAGCTTTCTTT	CASSPGWTGTNTEAFF
.	TRBV28	many	TRBJ2-3	14	TGTGCCATATTGGAGGGACCCCCCACAGATACGCAGTATTTT	CAILEGPPTDTQYF
TRBD2	TRBV29-1	many	TRBJ2-1	16	TGCAGCGCAACCCTGGGCGGCGGGGGAAAGACAAATGAGCAGTTCTTC	CSATLGGGGKTNEQFF
.	TRBV5-1	many	TRBJ2-6	16	TGCGCCAGCAGCTTGATCGGGGCGTCTGGGGCCAACGTCCTGACTTTC	CASSLIGASGANVLTF
TRBD2	TRBV6-6	many	TRBJ2-7	18	TGTGCCAGCAGTTACGGTCCTAGCGGGAGCTCGAGCTCCTACGAGCAGTACTTC	CASSYGPSGSSSSYEQYF
TRBD2	TRBV28	.	TRBJ2-1	16	TGTGCCAGCAGTTTTACCGGGACTAGGTCACACAATGAGCAGTTCTTC	CASSFTGTRSHNEQFF
TRBD1	TRBV10-2	many	TRBJ1-2	15	TGCGCCAGCAGTGCCCAGGGGGCTCGGCGTGGAGGCTACACCTTC	CASSAQGARRGGYTF
TRBD1	TRBV7-9	.	TRBJ1-3	18	TGTGCCAGCAGCTCCGTCCCGGGACAGAATTTGCCTGGAAACACCATATATTTT	CASSSVPGQNLPGNTIYF
.	TRBV20-1	few	TRBJ2-7	14	TGCAGTGCTAGCCTACTCAGGGATCCCTACGAGCAGTACTTC	CSASLLRDPYEQYF
.	TRBV20-1	few	TRBJ2-1	18	TGCAGTGCTCCTGTTGGAGGGGGGGCCGGAAAGTCCTACAATGAGCAGTTCTTC	CSAPVGGGAGKSYNEQFF
.	TRBV19	few	TRBJ2-7	13	TGTGCCAACCCGGGGGACATACCCTACGAGCAGTACTTC	CANPGDIPYEQYF
TRBD2	TRBV18	many	TRBJ2-1	13	TGTGCCAGCGGCCTGACTAGCCTAAATGAGCAGTTCTTC	CASGLTSLNEQFF
.	TRBV5-8	few	TRBJ2-3	14	TGTGCCAGCAGCTTTTCGGTTTTAACAGATACGCAGTATTTT	CASSFSVLTDTQYF
TRBD2	TRBV5-4	.	TRBJ2-1	16	TGTGCCAGCAGATCCAGTCTAGCGGGGGGATCTAATGAGCAGTTCTTC	CASRSSLAGGSNEQFF
.	TRBV3-1	few	TRBJ1-2	15	TGTGCCAGCAGCCCGCTGGGGACGAGAGACTATGGCTACACCTTC	CASSPLGTRDYGYTF
.	TRBV20-1	many	TRBJ1-1	15	TGCAGTGCACCATTCTCGGGCGGGATGAACACTGAAGCTTTCTTT	CSAPFSGGMNTEAFF
.	TRBV6-2/TRBV6-3	.	TRBJ2-1	15	TGTGCCAGCAGCCTCCCCGGGACGCCGAGGAGTGAGCAGTTCTTC	CASSLPGTPRSEQFF
.	TRBV3-1	many	TRBJ2-1	14	TGTGCCAGCAGCCAAGATAGTCAGGCCAATGAGCAGTTCTTC	CASSQDSQANEQFF
.	TRBV11-2	many	TRBJ1-5	15	TGTGCCAGCAGCTTACTGGAGGATAGCAATCAGCCCCAGCATTTT	CASSLLEDSNQPQHF
.	TRBV28	many	TRBJ1-4	17	TGTGCCAGCAGTTTCTCCTTCCTCCGAGGGGGGGGCGAAAAACTGTTTTTT	CASSFSFLRGGGEKLFF
.	TRBV4-1	.	TRBJ1-5	15	TGCGCCAGCAGCCAAGATTTCAGTAGCAATCAGCCCCAGCATTTT	CASSQDFSSNQPQHF
.	TRBV28	many	TRBJ2-7	15	TGTGCCAGCAGCCCTAGGAGTGGTAGGGGAACGCGGCAGTACTTC	CASSPRSGRGTRQYF
.	TRBV12-3/TRBV12-4	many	TRBJ2-3	14	TGTGCCAGCAGTGTCGGACAAGCAACAGATACGCAGTATTTT	CASSVGQATDTQYF
TRBD1	TRBV27	.	TRBJ1-6	15	TGTGCCAGCAGTTTACGACAGGGGAGAGATTCACCCCTCCACTTT	CASSLRQGRDSPLHF
TRBD1	TRBV5-1	few	TRBJ2-2	17	TGCGCCAGCAGCTCCAACCTGGGACAGGGTGCGGCCGGGGAGCTGTTTTTT	CASSSNLGQGAAGELFF
.	TRBV27	.	TRBJ2-7	19	TGTGCCAGCAGTCCCCTAGGGGGAGGTACTTCTGTCTTAGTCTACGAGCAGTACTTC	CASSPLGGGTSVLVYEQYF
.	TRBV28	many	TRBJ2-7	14	TGTGCCAGCAGGAGGATGGGGGGCTCCTACGAGCAGTACTTC	CASRRMGGSYEQYF
TRBD2	TRBV6-5	many	TRBJ2-5	14	TGTGCCAGCAGTTATCAGACTAGCGGGGACACCCAGTACTTC	CASSYQTSGDTQYF
.	TRBV28	many	TRBJ2-7	15	TGTGCCAGCAGTCCCTCCTCGCGGACCGCATCCCGGGAGTACTTC	CASSPSSRTASREYF
.	TRBV7-2	many	TRBJ1-2	14	TGTGCCAGCAGCCTCTACACGAATAACTATGGCTACACCTTC	CASSLYTNNYGYTF
.	TRBV2	many	TRBJ2-1	11	TGTGCCAGCACCGCGCTCAATGAGCAGTTCTTC	CASTALNEQFF
TRBD1	TRBV19	few	TRBJ2-1	16	TGTGCCAGTAGTATAGAACAGGGGGGACCCTACAATGAGCAGTTCTTC	CASSIEQGGPYNEQFF
.	TRBV29-1	few	TRBJ1-6	14	TGCAGCGTTGGGGATGGGTCCTCAGATTCACCCCTCCACTTT	CSVGDGSSDSPLHF
.	TRBV6-2/TRBV6-3	many	TRBJ2-3	15	TGTGCCAGCAGTTACGAGGACACGGGCACAGATACGCAGTATTTT	CASSYEDTGTDTQYF
.	TRBV6-6	few	TRBJ1-6	15	TGTGCCAGCAGTTACAGTCTGCTAATGGGTTCACCCCTCCACTTT	CASSYSLLMGSPLHF
.	TRBV7-9	.	TRBJ1-1	14	TGTGCCAGCAGCCCACAGGCGCTGAACACTGAAGCTTTCTTT	CASSPQALNTEAFF
.	TRBV5-5	.	TRBJ1-1	16	TGTGCCAGCAGCTTGGGGCGGTGGGGCGAGAACACTGAAGCTTTCTTT	CASSLGRWGENTEAFF
TRBD1	TRBV6-1	.	TRBJ1-4	15	TGTGCCAGCAACCGATCGGGACAGGGAGGTGAAAAACTGTTTTTT	CASNRSGQGGEKLFF
.	TRBV30	few	TRBJ2-5	14	TGTGCCTGGAGTTGGGGGGACTCACAAGAGACCCAGTACTTC	CAWSWGDSQETQYF
TRBD1	TRBV6-5	many	TRBJ1-2	15	TGTGCCAGCAGTTACGGACAGGGGGCGAACTATGGCTACACCTTC	CASSYGQGANYGYTF
TRBD2	TRBV6-5	many	TRBJ2-1	16	TGTGCCAGCAGTTACGTGAGCGGGAACGGAGTGAATGAGCAGTTCTTC	CASSYVSGNGVNEQFF
.	TRBV24-1	.	TRBJ2-1	15	TGTGCCACCAGTGATGGCCTAGCGTACTCCAATGAGCAGTTCTTC	CATSDGLAYSNEQFF
TRBD1	TRBV7-3	many	TRBJ2-1	16	TGTGCCAGCAGCGCCGCACAGGGGGGCGCCTACAATGAGCAGTTCTTC	CASSAAQGGAYNEQFF
TRBD1	TRBV27	.	TRBJ2-7	15	TGTGCCAGCAGACCCGGGACAGGGAGCTCCTACGAGCAGTACTTC	CASRPGTGSSYEQYF